This T cell receptor beta chain was profiled in a study of vaccination and CD4 T cells after COVID-19. Study at large: The interval from dose two to post-vaccine sampling had a median of approximately 73 days, and it ranged from 14 to 241. Spike peptides, overlapping and drawn from SARS-CoV-2, HCoV-NL63, HCoV-OC43 and HCoV-229E, were used to stimulate cells. Notes on the study in general: Among those convalescent, a median roughly 89% of reactive clones emerged solely post-vaccination.

Worth noting for this clonotype: Its target is unknown.

As for treatment: roughly ten-day PBMC culture with coronavirus spike peptide pools or control peptides (ViraFEST assay). Peptide pools at approximately 10 ug/ml stimulated 2 million or so PBMCs per well with 10 IU/ml IL-2. The Oncomine TCR Beta short-read assay was what sequenced the DNA obtained from cultured CD4+ T cells. MiXCR was run by TCRdb on the PCR reads, yielding one entry per CDR3 protein. Of 15,000 to 19,000 distinct CDR3 sequences in the sample, 45% to 65% were seen once. V gave up 1 base and J gave up 3 bases, with 12 bases separating them. The length of the CDR3 is 15 residues. Germline loops: CDR1 LNHNV, CDR2 YYDKDF (reference sequence).

V gene TRBV15 combines with J gene TRBJ1-1, with D perhaps TRBD1 (6 bases). This receptor was obtained from a human donor who had recovered from COVID-19. The sequenced material came from CD4+ T cells from blood, cultured in vitro. For the CDR3, the DNA is TGTGCCACCAGCAGAGGGGGGCTATCCCACACTGAAGCTTTCTTT. The encoded protein is CATSRGGLSHTEAFF. Variable domain in full (rest from reference TRBV15 and TRBJ1-1): DAMVIQNPRYQVTQFGKPVTLSCSQTLNHNVMYWYQQKSSQAPKLLFHYYDKDFNNEADTPDNFQSRRPNTSFCFLDIRSPGLGDTAMYLCATSRGGLSHTEAFFGQGTRLTVV.